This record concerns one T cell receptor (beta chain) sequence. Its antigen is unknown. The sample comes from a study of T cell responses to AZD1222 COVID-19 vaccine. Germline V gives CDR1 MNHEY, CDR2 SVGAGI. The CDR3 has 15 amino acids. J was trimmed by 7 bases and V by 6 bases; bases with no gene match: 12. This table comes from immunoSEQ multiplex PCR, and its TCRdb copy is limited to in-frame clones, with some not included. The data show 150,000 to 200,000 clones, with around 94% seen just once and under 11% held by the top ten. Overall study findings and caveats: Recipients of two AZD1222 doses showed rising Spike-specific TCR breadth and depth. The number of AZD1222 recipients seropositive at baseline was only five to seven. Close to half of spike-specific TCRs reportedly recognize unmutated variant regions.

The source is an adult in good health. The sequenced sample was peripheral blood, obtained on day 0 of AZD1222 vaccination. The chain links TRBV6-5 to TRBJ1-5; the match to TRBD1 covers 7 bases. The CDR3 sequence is CASRGRQGGRQPQHF. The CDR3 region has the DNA TGTGCCAGCAGAGGGAGACAGGGAGGGAGGCAGCCCCAGCATTTT.